Below are 30 T cell receptor beta chains sequenced from a single sample in a study of CD8 T cells in Susac syndrome. The RNA, about 0.5 to 1 ug, was put through reverse transcription using random hexamers. From the immunoSEQ multiplex PCR reads, TCRdb called clonotypes with MiXCR, one entry per CDR3 protein. The sample lists some 110,000 distinct CDR3 sequences, 85% to 95% seen once, with more than 0.25% in the top ten. The sample consisted of CD8+ T cells from PBMCs. The receptors shown here come from a human donor with multiple sclerosis.

The rearrangement joins TRBV13 to TRBJ1-2, with D perhaps matching TRBD1 (5 bases). Germline CDR1 reads PRHDT; CDR2 reads FYEKMQ (reference sequence). The ends were cut back, 0 bases at V and 6 bases at J, with 20 bases in the middle. This CDR3 is 17 amino acids long. CDR3 loop: CASSLGPSRVGPNGYTF. CDR3 nucleotide sequence: TGTGCCAGCAGCTTAGGCCCTTCGCGGGTGGGGCCGAATGGCTACACCTTC.

V and J are TRBV12-3 or TRBV12-4 and TRBJ2-5; 9 bases align to TRBD1. CDR3 size: 15 residues. After removal of 4 bases from V and 3 bases from J, the junction contained 6 bases not matched to a gene. Here the CDR3 reads CASSSGTGNKETQYF. CDR3 nucleotides: TGTGCCAGCAGTTCCGGGACAGGGAACAAAGAGACCCAGTACTTC.

The chain has TRBV27 and TRBJ2-6, with TRBD1 as a possible D gene (5 bases). The V and J ends lost 5 bases and 2 bases respectively, with 10 bases between them. The germline V gene has CDR1 MNHEY and CDR2 SMNVEV (reference sequence). The CDR3 runs 15 residues. CDR3 DNA sequence: TGTGCCAGCAGTCCAGGGCGGACTGGGGCCAACGTCCTGACTTTC. It codes for CASSPGRTGANVLTF.

The chain couples TRBV9 to TRBJ2-2, with D perhaps matching TRBD1 (6 bases). The CDR3 sequence is 13 residues long. Trimming pared 0 bases from V and 9 bases from J, leaving 9 bases between. Per germline, CDR1 SGDLS and CDR2 YYNGEE. CDR3: CASSVVGGRELFF. CDR3 DNA sequence: TGTGCCAGCAGCGTAGTTGGGGGCCGGGAGCTGTTTTTT.

The chain links TRBV27 to TRBJ2-2, with TRBD2 identical over 8 bases. Per germline, CDR1 MNHEY and CDR2 SMNVEV (reference sequence). V gave up 6 bases and J gave up 0 bases; unmatched junction bases: 3. The CDR3 is made up of 15 amino acids. The CDR3 spells CASSGAGANTGELFF. In DNA, the CDR3 is TGTGCCAGCAGCGGAGCGGGGGCGAACACCGGGGAGCTGTTTTTT.

This chain joins TRBV30 and TRBJ2-7; D tentatively fits TRBD1 or TRBD2 (5 bases each). CDR3 length equals 13 residues. V was pared by 2 bases and J by 4 bases, with 12 bases between. Germline V gives CDR1 GTSNPN, CDR2 SVGIG (reference sequence). The CDR3 DNA is TGTGCCTGGAGTCCCGGGACGGGATACGAGCAGTACGTC. This sequence encodes CAWSPGTGYEQYV.

The chain uses TRBV27 and TRBJ2-1; maybe TRBD1 (5 bases). The CDR3 runs 14 residues. V shed 7 bases and J shed 6 bases, with 16 bases lying between them. CDR1 and CDR2 from the germline V gene are MNHEY and SMNVEV (reference sequence). The CDR3 coding sequence is TGTGCCAGCATACACCAGGGTCCCTCCAATGAGCAGTTCTTC. Translating gives CASIHQGPSNEQFF.

The rearrangement uses TRBV5-6 and TRBJ2-4; D remains ambiguous. CDR1 is SGHDT and CDR2 is YYEEEE in the germline V gene. There are 14 residues in the CDR3. V was clipped by 2 bases and J by 0 bases, with 6 bases between them. The CDR3 sequence is CASSFWGAKNIQYF. CDR3 nucleotides: TGTGCCAGCAGCTTTTGGGGAGCCAAAAACATTCAGTACTTC. The variable domain in full, with the rest retrieved from reference TRBV5-6 and TRBJ2-4, is DAGVTQSPTHLIKTRGQQVTLRCSPKSGHDTVSWYQQALGQGPQFIFQYYEEEERQRGNFPDRFSGHQFPNYSSELNVNALLLGDSALYLCASSFWGAKNIQYFGAGTRLSVL.

The J gene is TRBJ1-2, the V gene TRBV9; a possible D gene is TRBD1 (5 bases). The CDR3 totals 17 residues. The germline V and J ends were trimmed by 3 bases and 0 bases, with 18 bases remaining between them. Germline-derived CDR1 and CDR2 are SGDLS and YYNGEE. For the CDR3, the DNA is TGTGCCAGCAGCGGAGACAGCTCCCTGTCAGCTAACTATGGCTACACCTTC. Its protein is CASSGDSSLSANYGYTF.

V and J are TRBV27 and TRBJ1-4; TRBD1 agrees at 7 bases. The J segment lost 6 bases and the V segment lost 2 bases, leaving 3 bases of the junction unmatched. The germline V gene encodes CDR1 MNHEY and CDR2 SMNVEV (reference sequence). The CDR3 runs to 14 residues. The CDR3 sequence is CASSLEGGDEKLFF. CDR3 nucleotides: TGTGCCAGCAGTTTAGAAGGGGGCGATGAAAAACTGTTTTTT.

J is TRBJ1-1 and V is TRBV19, with 10 nucleotides matching TRBD1. The CDR3 has 15 amino acids. Trimming cost V 5 bases and J 3 bases; bases outside gene matches: 6. The germline V gene has CDR1 LNHDA and CDR2 SQIVND (reference sequence). CDR3 nucleotide sequence: TGTGCCAGTAGTCCGGACAGGGGGGTGTACACTGAAGCTTTCTTT. Translation gives CASSPDRGVYTEAFF.

The rearrangement links TRBV27 to TRBJ1-1, with TRBD1 matching over 7 bases. V was clipped by 3 bases and J by 5 bases; unmatched bases: 9. This CDR3 is built from 15 residues. The V gene's germline CDR1 is MNHEY and CDR2 SMNVEV (reference sequence). CDR3 nucleotide sequence: TGTGCCAGCAGTTTGGTCCCGACAGGGAAGACTGAAGCTTTCTTT. It codes for CASSLVPTGKTEAFF.

In DNA form, the CDR3 reads TGTGCCAGCAGAAACGTGGGAGAAAAACTGTTTTTT. It specifies CASRNVGEKLFF. This chain connects TRBV5-4 to TRBJ1-4; D call uncertain. The CDR3 consists of 12 residues. Trimming left V 5 bases short and J 8 bases short, with 10 bases between. The germline V gene has CDR1 SGHNT and CDR2 YYREEE (reference sequence).

The chain combines TRBV2 with TRBJ2-1; 11 nucleotides align to TRBD2. The CDR3 is 18 residues long. Germline V gene lookup returns CDR1 SNHLY and CDR2 FYNNEI. J lost 7 bases, V lost 7 bases, and 18 bases had no gene match. DNA for the CDR3: TGTGCCAGCACCCAACTAGCGGGAGCGGGGGGAACGATTAATGAGCAGTTCTTC. This translates into CASTQLAGAGGTINEQFF.

The chain is built from TRBV7-9 and TRBJ2-3; no firm D call. Trimming removed 5 bases from V and 4 bases from J, with 10 bases in between. CDR1 is SEHNR and CDR2 is FQNEAQ in the germline V gene (reference sequence). This CDR3 comprises 13 residues. The CDR3 sequence: CASSQVVPDTQYF. The DNA of the CDR3 is TGTGCCAGCAGCCAGGTCGTCCCAGATACGCAGTATTTT.

Only one count was recorded for this clonotype. J is TRBJ2-1 and V is TRBV5-1, with D possibly matching TRBD2 (6 bases). This CDR3 has 16 amino acids. The V end lost 4 bases, the J end lost 0 bases, and 14 bases lay between the germline ends. The V gene's germline CDR1 is SGHRS and CDR2 YFSETQ. This CDR3 reads CASSRETSSSYNEQFF. For the CDR3, the DNA is TGCGCCAGCAGCCGGGAGACCTCCAGCTCCTACAATGAGCAGTTCTTC.

V gene TRBV6-1 combines with J gene TRBJ1-5; D remains ambiguous. This CDR3 contains 14 residues. Germline V lookup: CDR1 MNHNS, CDR2 SASEGT. Trimming took off 4 bases at V and 6 bases at J, with 13 bases between the two ends. CDR3 DNA sequence: TGTGCCAGCAGTGTGGGTAGCCTCGGTCAGCCCCAGCATTTT. This gives the protein CASSVGSLGQPQHF.

This chain connects TRBV12-3 or TRBV12-4 to TRBJ2-2, with D possibly TRBD2 on 6 matching bases. The CDR3 is made up of 14 amino acids. The V gene lost 7 bases and the J gene lost 6 bases, with 15 bases spanning the gap. CDR3 nucleotides: TGTGCCAGCAATGGAGGGTCGAGCGCCGGGGAGCTGTTTTTT. Its protein is CASNGGSSAGELFF.

V and J are TRBV7-9 and TRBJ2-7, with D perhaps matching TRBD2 (5 bases). The CDR3 sequence is 16 residues long. Germline V gene lookup returns CDR1 SEHNR and CDR2 FQNEAQ (reference sequence). Between the trimmed V and J ends, which lost 5 bases and 0 bases, there was a span of 17 bases. The CDR3 sequence: CASSIARDPSSYEQYF. The CDR3 DNA reads as TGTGCCAGCAGCATCGCCCGGGATCCTAGCTCCTACGAGCAGTACTTC.

This chain uses TRBV11-2 with TRBJ2-1, with D possibly called TRBD1 or TRBD2 (6 bases each). This CDR3 is built from 16 residues. Germline loops: CDR1 SGHAT, CDR2 FQNNGV. The V gene lost 0 bases and the J gene lost 4 bases, with 13 bases spanning the gap. CDR3 loop: CASSLDRGPRYNEQFF. CDR3 in DNA: TGTGCCAGCAGCTTAGATCGGGGGCCCCGGTACAATGAGCAGTTCTTC. Full variable domain (remainder filled in from reference TRBV11-2 and TRBJ2-1): EAGVAQSPRYKIIEKRQSVAFWCNPISGHATLYWYQQILGQGPKLLIQFQNNGVVDDSQLPKDRFSAERLKGVDSTLKIQPAKLEDSAVYLCASSLDRGPRYNEQFFGPGTRLTVL.

This chain connects TRBV5-1 to TRBJ2-3; the D gene is possibly TRBD2 (7 bases). Trimming took off 1 base at V and 4 bases at J, with 10 bases between the two ends. Germline CDR1 reads SGHRS; CDR2 reads YFSETQ. The CDR3 is 14 amino acids. CDR3 sequence (DNA): TGCGCCAGCAGCTTGAGGGGGGGTGCAGATACGCAGTATTTT. Translation: CASSLRGGADTQYF.

The V call is TRBV6-6, the J call TRBJ2-1; tentatively, D is TRBD1 or TRBD2 (5 bases each). The CDR3 has 13 amino acids. The germline V gene has CDR1 MNHNY and CDR2 SVGAGI (reference sequence). The ends were cut back, 3 bases at V and 5 bases at J, with 8 bases in the middle. The CDR3 loop reads CASSYMGDNEQFF. The CDR3 DNA sequence: TGTGCCAGCAGTTATATGGGGGACAATGAGCAGTTCTTC.

V usage is TRBV6-2 or TRBV6-3 and J usage is TRBJ2-7, with TRBD2 matching 10 bases. CDR1 and CDR2 from the germline V gene are MNHEY and SVGEGT. The CDR3 length is 15 residues. The J segment lost 4 bases and the V segment lost 0 bases, leaving 3 bases of the junction unmatched. CDR3 in DNA: TGTGCCAGCAGTTACTCTCGGACTAGCGGTTACGAGCAGTACGTC. Protein sequence: CASSYSRTSGYEQYV.

The rearrangement uses TRBV29-1 and TRBJ2-1, with D perhaps TRBD1 (5 bases). The CDR3 consists of 11 residues. The V end lost 4 bases, the J end lost 12 bases, and 13 bases lay between the germline ends. CDR1 and CDR2 from the germline V gene are SQVTM and ANQGSEA. The DNA of the CDR3 is TGCAGCGTTGGATTGCCTAGGGGGCAGTTCTTC. Translating it yields CSVGLPRGQFF.

The V call is TRBV6-2 or TRBV6-3, the J call TRBJ2-1, with D possibly matching TRBD2 (6 bases). The ends were cut back, 2 bases at V and 7 bases at J, with 18 bases in the middle. Per germline, CDR1 MNHEY and CDR2 SVGEGT. This CDR3 region has 16 residues. The CDR3 DNA is TGTGCCAGCAGTTACCTCGGAGGGGTCCAGGGAAATGAGCAGTTCTTC. It yields the protein CASSYLGGVQGNEQFF.

The chain employs TRBV9 and TRBJ1-2; a possible D gene is TRBD1 (5 bases). CDR1 SGDLS and CDR2 YYNGEE come from the germline V gene. The V end was cut by 3 bases, the J end by 2 bases, with 14 bases between. The CDR3 loop spans 15 amino acids. In DNA, the CDR3 is TGTGCCAGCAGCGGACCGGGACCAAGGAACTATGGCTACACCTTC. It encodes CASSGPGPRNYGYTF. Full variable domain (remainder filled in from reference TRBV9 and TRBJ1-2): DSGVTQTPKHLITATGQRVTLRCSPRSGDLSVYWYQQSLDQGLQFLIQYYNGEERAKGNILERFSAQQFPDLHSELNLSSLELGDSALYFCASSGPGPRNYGYTFGSGTRLTVV.

The rearrangement joins TRBV4-1 to TRBJ2-7, with D unclear. The V end was cut by 6 bases, the J end by 2 bases, with 11 bases between. The germline gives CDR1 MGHRA, CDR2 YSYEKL. The CDR3 totals 13 residues. CDR3 sequence reads: CASSFDGTYEQYF. For the CDR3, the DNA is TGCGCCAGCAGTTTCGACGGAACCTACGAGCAGTACTTC.

V and J are TRBV5-6 and TRBJ2-3, with 8 bases fitting TRBD2. The CDR3 totals 16 residues. CDR1 is SGHDT and CDR2 is YYEEEE in the germline V gene. Trimming removed 0 bases from V and 3 bases from J; junction bases left unmatched: 6. As DNA, the CDR3 is TGTGCCAGCAGCTTGGCCCGGGGGGGCCTAACAGATACGCAGTATTTT. Its protein product is CASSLARGGLTDTQYF.

In DNA form, the CDR3 reads TGTGCCAGCAGCACAGCCTGGGGGGACAGGCGCCTCCCCAATGAGCAGTTCTTC. Translating gives CASSTAWGDRRLPNEQFF. This chain links TRBV21-1 with TRBJ2-1; the table names TRBD1, a call not compared with the DNA. TRBV21-1 is a recognized pseudogene. The CDR3 sequence is 18 residues long.

The CDR3 DNA reads TGTGCCAGCAGACCGGGACTAAAATACAATGAGCAGTTCTTC. It specifies CASRPGLKYNEQFF. The chain has TRBV12-3 or TRBV12-4 and TRBJ2-1; TRBD2 matches 7 bases. Trimming removed 6 bases from V and 4 bases from J; junction bases left unmatched: 6. This CDR3 region has 14 residues.